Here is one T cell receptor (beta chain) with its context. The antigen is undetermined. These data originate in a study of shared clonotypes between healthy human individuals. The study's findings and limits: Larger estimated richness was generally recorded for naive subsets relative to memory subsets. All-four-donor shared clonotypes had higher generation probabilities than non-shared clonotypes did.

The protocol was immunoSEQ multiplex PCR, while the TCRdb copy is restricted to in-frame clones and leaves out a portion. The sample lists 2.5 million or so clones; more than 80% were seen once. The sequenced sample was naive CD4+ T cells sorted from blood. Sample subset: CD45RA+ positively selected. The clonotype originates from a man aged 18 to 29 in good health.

CDR3 loop: CASSLGRVYGYTF. The CDR3 DNA sequence: TGTGCCAGCAGCCTCGGGAGGGTGTATGGCTACACCTTC. The rearrangement links TRBV5-6 to TRBJ1-2, with D unclear. The germline V and J ends were trimmed by 4 bases and 5 bases, with 12 bases remaining between them. Germline CDR1 and CDR2: SGHDT and YYEEEE. This CDR3 is 13 amino acids long.